The sequence of this T cell receptor beta chain was determined in a study of CD8+ T cells in alopecia areata. About the study: Grafting placed skin from approximately 6-12-month-old C3H/HeJ donors with spontaneous alopecia onto approximately 7-10-week-old female C3H/HeJ mice.

Points from the study as a whole: Across lesional scalp, and particularly alopecia totalis/universalis, clonality surpassed that of normal scalp. Patients showed less clear TCR sequence sharing than mice, possibly partly because of HLA diversity.

This clone appeared many times. The target antigen is unknown. Gene names and germline match the mouse. Read coverage stops 4 residues before the CDR3 terminus; the germline J gene supplies the remainder. Germline V gene data show CDR1 as LGHNA and CDR2 as YNLKQL (reference sequence). The CDR3 covers 12 residues. The sequencing template was cDNA reverse transcribed from extracted RNA. Using immunoSEQ multiplex PCR, the repertoire was profiled, and TCRdb retains in-frame clones only, with some absent. This sample has roughly 1,500 clones and no singletons, with about two fifths in the ten largest. Sequenced sample: lesional skin. This receptor was identified in a C3H/HeJ mouse with alopecia areata. The mouse strain carries the MHC haplotype H2-k. The rearrangement uses TRBV5 and TRBJ2-7; possible D gene TRBD1, 5 bases. CDR3 bases read: TGTGCCAGCAGCCAAGAAGGGGAT. This encodes CASSQEGD. The full CDR3 sequence reads CASSQEGDEQYF.